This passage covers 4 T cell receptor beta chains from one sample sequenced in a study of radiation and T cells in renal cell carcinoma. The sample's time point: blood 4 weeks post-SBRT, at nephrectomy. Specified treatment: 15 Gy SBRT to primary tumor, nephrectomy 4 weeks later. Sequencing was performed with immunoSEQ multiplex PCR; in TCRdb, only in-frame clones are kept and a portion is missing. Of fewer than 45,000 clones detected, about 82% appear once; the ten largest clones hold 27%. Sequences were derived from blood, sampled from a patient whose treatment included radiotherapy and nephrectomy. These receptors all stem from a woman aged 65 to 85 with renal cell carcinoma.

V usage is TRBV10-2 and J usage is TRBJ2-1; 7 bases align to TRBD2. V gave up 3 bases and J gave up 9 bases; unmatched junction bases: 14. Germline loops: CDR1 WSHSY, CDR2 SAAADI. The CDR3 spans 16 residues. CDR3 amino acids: CASSDSGAGAFGEQFF. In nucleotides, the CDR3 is TGCGCCAGCAGTGACAGTGGGGCGGGAGCGTTTGGTGAGCAGTTCTTC.

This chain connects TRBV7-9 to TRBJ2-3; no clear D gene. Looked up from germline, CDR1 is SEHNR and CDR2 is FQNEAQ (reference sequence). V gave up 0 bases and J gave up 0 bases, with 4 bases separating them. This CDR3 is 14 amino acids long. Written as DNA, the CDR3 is TGTGCCAGCAGCTTAGCGACAAGCACAGATACGCAGTATTTT. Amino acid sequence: CASSLATSTDTQYF. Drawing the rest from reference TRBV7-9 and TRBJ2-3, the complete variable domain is DTGVSQNPRHKITKRGQNVTFRCDPISEHNRLYWYRQTLGQGPEFLTYFQNEAQLEKSRLLSDRFSAERPKGSFSTLEIQRTEQGDSAMYLCASSLATSTDTQYFGPGTRLTVL.

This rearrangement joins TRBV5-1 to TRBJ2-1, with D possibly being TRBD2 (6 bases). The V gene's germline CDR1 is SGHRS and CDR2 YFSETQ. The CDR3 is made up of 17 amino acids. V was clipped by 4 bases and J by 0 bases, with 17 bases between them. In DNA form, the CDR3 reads TGCGCCAGCAGCCCTGGGACTTCTCTTAGCTCCTACAATGAGCAGTTCTTC. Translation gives CASSPGTSLSSYNEQFF.

The CDR3 DNA reads as TGTGCCAGCAGGGGGATTGAAGCTTTCTTT. Protein sequence: CASRGIEAFF. The chain joins TRBV2 to TRBJ1-1; unclear D gene. The CDR3 extends over 10 amino acids. The germline V gene encodes CDR1 SNHLY and CDR2 FYNNEI. The germline V and J ends were trimmed by 6 bases and 7 bases, with 6 bases remaining between them.